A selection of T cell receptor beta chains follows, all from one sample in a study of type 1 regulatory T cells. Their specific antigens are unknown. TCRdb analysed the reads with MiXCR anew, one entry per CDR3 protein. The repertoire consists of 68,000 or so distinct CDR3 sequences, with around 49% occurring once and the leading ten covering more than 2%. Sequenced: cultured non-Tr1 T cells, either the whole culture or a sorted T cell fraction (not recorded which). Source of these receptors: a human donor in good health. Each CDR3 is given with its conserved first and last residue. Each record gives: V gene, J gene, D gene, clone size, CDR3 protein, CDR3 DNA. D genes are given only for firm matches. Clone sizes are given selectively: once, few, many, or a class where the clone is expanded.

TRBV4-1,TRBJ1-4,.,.,CASSQAYEKLFF,TGCGCCAGCAGCCAAGCATACGAAAAACTGTTTTTT
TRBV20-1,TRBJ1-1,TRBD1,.,CSASIGGRRNTEAFF,TGCAGTGCCTCAATAGGGGGCAGACGAAACACTGAAGCTTTCTTT
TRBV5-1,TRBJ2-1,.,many,CASSLFRETYNEQFF,TGCGCCAGCAGCTTGTTCAGAGAGACGTACAATGAGCAGTTCTTC
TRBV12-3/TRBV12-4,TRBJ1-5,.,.,CASSLSGSSNQPQHF,TGTGCCAGCAGTTTATCTGGGAGCAGCAATCAGCCCCAGCATTTT
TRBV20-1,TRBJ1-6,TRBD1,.,CSARALRGQGNSPLHF,TGCAGTGCTAGAGCCTTACGCGGACAGGGGAATTCACCCCTCCACTTT
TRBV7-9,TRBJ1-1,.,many,CASSSQEGAEAFF,TGTGCCAGCAGCTCCCAGGAAGGGGCCGAAGCTTTCTTT
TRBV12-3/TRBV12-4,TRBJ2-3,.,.,CASSLLGHSTDTQYF,TGTGCCAGCAGTTTATTGGGCCATAGCACAGATACGCAGTATTTT
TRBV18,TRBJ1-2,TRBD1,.,CASSPPTGNDGYTF,TGTGCCAGCTCACCTCCGACAGGGAACGATGGCTACACCTTC
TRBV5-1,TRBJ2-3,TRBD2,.,CASSLRLAGSTDTQYF,TGCGCCAGCAGCTTGAGGCTAGCGGGGTCCACAGATACGCAGTATTTT
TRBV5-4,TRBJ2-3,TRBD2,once,CASSLERGGKDTQYF,TGTGCCAGCAGCTTAGAGCGGGGGGGCAAAGATACGCAGTATTTT
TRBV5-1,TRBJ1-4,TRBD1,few,CASSSGTGREKLFF,TGCGCCAGCAGCTCCGGGACAGGGCGTGAAAAACTGTTTTTT
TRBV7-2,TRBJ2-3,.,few,CASSPRGGPDTQYF,TGTGCCAGCAGCCCCCGTGGTGGGCCAGATACGCAGTATTTT
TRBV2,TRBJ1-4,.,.,CASSGGEKLFF,TGTGCCAGCAGTGGCGGGGAAAAACTGTTTTTT
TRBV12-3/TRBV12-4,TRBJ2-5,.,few,CASSPRMGETQYF,TGTGCCAGCAGTCCTCGGATGGGAGAGACCCAGTACTTC
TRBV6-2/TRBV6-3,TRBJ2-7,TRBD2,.,CASRSGGAEQYF,TGTGCCAGCAGGAGCGGGGGGGCCGAGCAGTACTTC
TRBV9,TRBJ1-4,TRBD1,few,CASSEGQGNEKLFF,TGTGCCAGCAGCGAGGGACAGGGCAATGAAAAACTGTTTTTT
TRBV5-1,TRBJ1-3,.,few,CASSNVPGPGNTIYF,TGCGCCAGCTCTAACGTACCGGGTCCTGGAAACACCATATATTTT
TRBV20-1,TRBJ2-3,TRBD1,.,CSAGERRGQITDTQYF,TGCAGTGCTGGGGAACGCAGGGGACAGATCACAGATACGCAGTATTTT
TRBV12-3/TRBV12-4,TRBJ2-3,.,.,CASSTSPGTDTQYF,TGTGCCAGCAGTACTTCCCCGGGCACAGATACGCAGTATTTT
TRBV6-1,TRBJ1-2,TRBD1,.,CASSRTGYDGYTF,TGTGCCAGCAGTAGGACAGGTTACGATGGCTACACCTTC
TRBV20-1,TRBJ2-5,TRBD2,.,CSAREAGGRGETQYF,TGCAGTGCTAGGGAAGCGGGGGGGCGCGGGGAGACCCAGTACTTC
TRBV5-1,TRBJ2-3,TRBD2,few,CASSPGTTPLEGTQYF,TGCGCCAGCAGCCCCGGGACTACTCCCCTCGAGGGGACGCAGTATTTT
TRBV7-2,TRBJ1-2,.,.,CASSLQPMTVNYGYTF,TGTGCCAGCAGCTTACAACCCATGACAGTTAACTATGGCTACACCTTC
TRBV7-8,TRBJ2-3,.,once,CASSLAQRSTDTQYF,TGTGCCAGCAGCTTAGCCCAGAGGAGCACAGATACGCAGTATTTT
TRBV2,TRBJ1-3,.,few,CASRGQTRGNTIYF,TGTGCCAGCAGAGGACAGACAAGGGGAAACACCATATATTTT
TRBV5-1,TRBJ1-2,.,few,CASSLGSGEAGGYTF,TGCGCCAGCAGCTTGGGGTCAGGGGAAGCTGGAGGCTACACCTTC
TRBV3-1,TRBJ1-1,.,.,CASSQAEPIRAFF,TGTGCCAGCAGCCAAGCTGAGCCGATCCGAGCTTTCTTT
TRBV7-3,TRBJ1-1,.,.,CASSPEGGDEAFF,TGTGCCAGCAGCCCAGAGGGAGGGGATGAAGCTTTCTTT
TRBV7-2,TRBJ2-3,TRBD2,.,CASTRGESTDTQYF,TGTGCCAGCACCCGGGGGGAAAGCACAGATACGCAGTATTTT
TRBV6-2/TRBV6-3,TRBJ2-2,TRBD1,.,CASSTRDRGTGELFF,TGTGCCAGCAGTACCCGGGACAGGGGGACCGGGGAGCTGTTTTTT
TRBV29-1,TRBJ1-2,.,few,CSVGMGADYGYTF,TGCAGCGTCGGGATGGGGGCAGATTATGGCTACACCTTC
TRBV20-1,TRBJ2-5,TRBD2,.,CSAPGLLAGGRRETQYF,TGCAGTGCTCCGGGATTACTAGCGGGGGGCCGTCGGGAGACCCAGTACTTC
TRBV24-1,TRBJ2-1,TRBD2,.,CATSDPGTSIEQFF,TGTGCCACCAGTGATCCCGGGACTAGTATTGAGCAGTTCTTC
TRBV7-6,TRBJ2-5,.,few,CASSRRGETPQETQYF,TGTGCCAGCAGCCGTCGAGGGGAGACGCCGCAAGAGACCCAGTACTTC
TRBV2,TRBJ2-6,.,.,CASRPLGGTGANVLTF,TGTGCCAGCAGGCCGCTGGGCGGTACTGGGGCCAACGTCCTGACTTTC
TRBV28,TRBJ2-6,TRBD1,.,CASSKSDRGRNPGANVLTF,TGTGCCAGCAGTAAATCGGACAGGGGGCGCAATCCTGGGGCCAACGTCCTGACTTTC
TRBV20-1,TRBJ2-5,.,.,CSVPQYQETQYF,TGCAGTGTACCCCAGTACCAAGAGACCCAGTACTTC
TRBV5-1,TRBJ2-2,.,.,CASSQGSGTGELFF,TGCGCCAGCAGCCAAGGATCGGGCACCGGGGAGCTGTTTTTT
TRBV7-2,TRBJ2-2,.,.,CASSLGGRGGFRDTGELFF,TGTGCCAGCAGCTTAGGAGGGCGGGGCGGATTTCGGGACACCGGGGAGCTGTTTTTT
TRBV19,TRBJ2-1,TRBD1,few,CASSWDRRQLEQFF,TGTGCCAGTAGCTGGGACAGGAGACAATTAGAGCAGTTCTTC
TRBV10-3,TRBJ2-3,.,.,CAISNPLETDTQYF,TGTGCCATCAGTAATCCATTAGAGACAGATACGCAGTATTTT
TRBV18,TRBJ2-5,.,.,CASSAYQETQYF,TGTGCCAGCTCAGCCTACCAAGAGACCCAGTACTTC
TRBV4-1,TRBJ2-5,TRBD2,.,CASSQDPLAGQETQYF,TGCGCCAGCAGCCAAGATCCCCTAGCGGGGCAAGAGACCCAGTACTTC
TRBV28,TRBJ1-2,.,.,CASSPGQTVYGYTF,TGTGCCAGCAGCCCAGGACAGACTGTCTATGGCTACACCTTC
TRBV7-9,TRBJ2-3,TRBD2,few,CASSLALAGQDTQYF,TGTGCCAGCAGCTTAGCACTAGCGGGGCAAGATACGCAGTATTTT
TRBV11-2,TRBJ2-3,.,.,CASSAVGGRSTDTQYF,TGTGCCAGCAGCGCAGTGGGAGGTCGTAGCACAGATACGCAGTATTTT
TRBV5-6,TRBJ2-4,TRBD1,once,CASSLWTGGNIQYF,TGTGCCAGCAGCTTATGGACAGGGGGTAACATTCAGTACTTC
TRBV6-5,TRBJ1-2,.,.,CASSYVRGGRGYTF,TGTGCCAGCAGTTACGTACGGGGGGGACGAGGCTACACCTTC